This T cell receptor beta chain was recorded in a study of shared clonotypes between healthy human individuals. The method was immunoSEQ multiplex PCR; TCRdb's version includes in-frame clones alone and lacks a portion of them. The repertoire has some 900,000 clones, 70% to 85% of them found once; the top ten carry approximately 1.5%. Deletions cut 3 bases from V and 10 bases from J, with 10 bases between. Germline V gene data show CDR1 as LNHDA and CDR2 as SQIVND (reference sequence). The CDR3 loop spans 13 amino acids. The source material was memory CD4+ T cells sorted from blood. As to subset: CD45RA-negative fraction. This sequence originates from a man between 18 and 29 years old in good health. The chain couples TRBV19 to TRBJ1-6; D remains ambiguous. The CDR3 nucleotides are TGTGCCAGTAGTATCGCGGGCGGCTCACCCCTCCACTTT. Translating it yields CASSIAGGSPLHF.